These T cell receptor beta chains were read from a single sample in a study of shared clonotypes between healthy human individuals. TCRdb's table, derived via immunoSEQ multiplex PCR, lists solely in-frame clones and lacks some. The sample yields some 600,000 clones, 95% to 97% seen once. Sequenced input: naive CD8+ T cells sorted from blood. The receptors derive from a woman aged 25 to 39 in good health. Both conserved end residues are part of each CDR3. The D gene is left open where the match is weak. Part of the rows lack a size; the others show once, few, many or a class for expanded clones.

J: TRBJ2-3; D: .; size: .; V: TRBV7-9; CDR3: CASSFPGLEADTQYF; DNA: TGTGCCAGCAGCTTCCCGGGACTCGAAGCAGATACGCAGTATTTT
J: TRBJ2-7; D: TRBD1; size: .; V: TRBV5-6; CDR3: CASSPGQTYEQYF; DNA: TGTGCCAGCAGTCCGGGACAGACCTACGAGCAGTACTTC
J: TRBJ1-1; D: TRBD1; size: .; V: TRBV2; CDR3: CASTGESIEAFF; DNA: TGTGCCAGTACAGGGGAGAGTATTGAAGCTTTCTTT
J: TRBJ1-5; D: .; size: few; V: TRBV4-1; CDR3: CASSQDRRDQPQHF; DNA: TGCGCCAGCAGCCAAGATCGTAGGGATCAGCCCCAGCATTTT
J: TRBJ2-7; D: TRBD2; size: .; V: TRBV27; CDR3: CASSLFAGLAGFYEQYF; DNA: TGTGCCAGCAGTTTATTTGCTGGGCTAGCGGGTTTCTACGAGCAGTACTTC
J: TRBJ2-7; D: TRBD1; size: .; V: TRBV29-1; CDR3: CSVWTGSSYEQYF; DNA: TGCAGCGTCTGGACAGGGTCTTCCTACGAGCAGTACTTC
J: TRBJ2-7; D: .; size: .; V: TRBV2; CDR3: CASSEARLGVEQYF; DNA: TGTGCCAGCAGTGAAGCGAGGCTTGGCGTTGAGCAGTACTTC
J: TRBJ2-1; D: TRBD2; size: .; V: TRBV29-1; CDR3: CSVWPGLAGGEQFF; DNA: TGCAGCGTCTGGCCGGGACTAGCTGGAGGTGAGCAGTTCTTC
J: TRBJ2-7; D: .; size: once; V: TRBV28; CDR3: CASRLAHSSYEQYF; DNA: TGTGCCAGCAGACTAGCACACAGCTCCTACGAGCAGTACTTC
J: TRBJ2-7; D: TRBD1; size: .; V: TRBV11-2; CDR3: CASSLMTGFDEQYF; DNA: TGTGCCAGCAGCTTGATGACAGGGTTCGACGAGCAGTACTTC
J: TRBJ2-7; D: TRBD2; size: .; V: TRBV9; CDR3: CASSVGTSPLEQYF; DNA: TGTGCCAGCAGCGTGGGGACTAGCCCCCTCGAGCAGTACTTC
J: TRBJ1-5; D: .; size: .; V: TRBV28; CDR3: CASSDIYQSYSNQPQHF; DNA: TGTGCCAGCAGTGACATATATCAGAGTTATAGCAATCAGCCCCAGCATTTT
J: TRBJ2-1; D: .; size: .; V: TRBV6-5; CDR3: CASSEPSKPYNEQFF; DNA: TGTGCCAGCAGCGAGCCTAGTAAGCCCTACAATGAGCAGTTCTTC
J: TRBJ1-6; D: TRBD1; size: once; V: TRBV9; CDR3: CASSVGTEGNSPLHF; DNA: TGTGCCAGCAGCGTCGGGACAGAGGGGAATTCACCCCTCCACTTT
J: TRBJ2-6; D: TRBD2; size: .; V: TRBV29-1; CDR3: CSVTAAGESGANVLTF; DNA: TGCAGCGTTACCGCAGCGGGAGAATCTGGGGCCAACGTCCTGACTTTC
J: TRBJ2-2; D: .; size: .; V: TRBV28; CDR3: CASSLFFTGELFF; DNA: TGTGCCAGCAGTTTGTTTTTCACCGGGGAGCTGTTTTTT
J: TRBJ2-7; D: TRBD2; size: .; V: TRBV7-9; CDR3: CASSPSLAGGSYEQYF; DNA: TGTGCCAGCAGCCCCAGTCTAGCGGGAGGATCCTACGAGCAGTACTTC
J: TRBJ2-7; D: TRBD2; size: .; V: TRBV5-4; CDR3: CASSLASGRAGEQYF; DNA: TGTGCCAGCAGCTTGGCCAGCGGGAGGGCGGGCGAGCAGTACTTC
J: TRBJ2-7; D: TRBD1; size: once; V: TRBV6-5; CDR3: CASRIGGRDEQYF; DNA: TGTGCCAGCAGGATAGGGGGCAGGGACGAGCAGTACTTC
J: TRBJ2-1; D: .; size: .; V: TRBV29-1; CDR3: CSVFSTDRSSYNEQFF; DNA: TGCAGCGTTTTTTCAACAGACCGAAGCTCCTACAATGAGCAGTTCTTC
J: TRBJ1-4; D: .; size: .; V: TRBV29-1; CDR3: CSAMAGDLENEKLFF; DNA: TGCAGCGCAATGGCAGGGGACTTAGAGAATGAAAAACTGTTTTTT
J: TRBJ1-3; D: .; size: .; V: TRBV13; CDR3: CASSQRQVGNTIYF; DNA: TGTGCCAGCAGCCAGCGACAAGTAGGAAACACCATATATTTT
J: TRBJ1-4; D: .; size: .; V: TRBV28; CDR3: CASSSWDGENEKLFF; DNA: TGTGCCAGCAGCTCTTGGGACGGGGAAAATGAAAAACTGTTTTTT
J: TRBJ2-2; D: TRBD2; size: .; V: TRBV4-2; CDR3: CASSQDAGVDTGELFF; DNA: TGTGCCAGCAGCCAAGATGCGGGGGTCGACACCGGGGAGCTGTTTTTT
J: TRBJ1-1; D: .; size: .; V: TRBV7-3; CDR3: CASSLITEAFF; DNA: TGTGCCAGCAGCTTAATCACTGAAGCTTTCTTT
J: TRBJ2-1; D: .; size: .; V: TRBV27; CDR3: CASSLNIGDEQFF; DNA: TGTGCCAGCAGTTTAAATATAGGGGATGAGCAGTTCTTC
J: TRBJ2-1; D: TRBD2; size: .; V: TRBV27; CDR3: CASSSLPGLADEQFF; DNA: TGTGCCAGCAGTTCCCTTCCGGGACTAGCGGATGAGCAGTTCTTC
J: TRBJ2-3; D: TRBD2; size: .; V: TRBV7-9; CDR3: CASSSSGSLGDTQYF; DNA: TGTGCCAGCAGCAGCAGCGGGAGTCTTGGAGATACGCAGTATTTT
J: TRBJ2-7; D: .; size: few; V: TRBV6-6; CDR3: CASRSASAYEQYF; DNA: TGTGCCAGCCGCTCGGCCTCCGCCTACGAGCAGTACTTC
J: TRBJ2-2; D: TRBD1; size: .; V: TRBV29-1; CDR3: CSVDEGAGTGELFF; DNA: TGCAGCGTTGACGAGGGGGCGGGCACCGGGGAGCTGTTTTTT
J: TRBJ1-4; D: .; size: once; V: TRBV9; CDR3: CASSVGGSTNEKLFF; DNA: TGTGCCAGCAGCGTAGGGGGGAGCACTAATGAAAAACTGTTTTTT
J: TRBJ1-1; D: TRBD1; size: once; V: TRBV27; CDR3: CASSLAGTGSEAFF; DNA: TGTGCCAGCAGTTTGGCGGGGACAGGTTCTGAAGCTTTCTTT
J: TRBJ2-7; D: TRBD1; size: .; V: TRBV5-6; CDR3: CASSGDRDYEQYF; DNA: TGTGCCAGCAGCGGGGACAGGGACTACGAGCAGTACTTC
J: TRBJ2-2; D: .; size: .; V: TRBV7-3; CDR3: CASSLTNQADARSGELFF; DNA: TGTGCCAGCAGCTTAACCAATCAAGCAGATGCAAGGTCCGGGGAGCTGTTTTTT
J: TRBJ2-7; D: .; size: .; V: TRBV5-4; CDR3: CASSWGDGSSYEQYF; DNA: TGTGCCAGCAGCTGGGGGGACGGGAGCTCCTACGAGCAGTACTTC
J: TRBJ2-7; D: TRBD1; size: .; V: TRBV29-1; CDR3: CSVDTGAYEQYF; DNA: TGCAGCGTTGATACAGGGGCCTACGAGCAGTACTTC
J: TRBJ1-2; D: .; size: once; V: TRBV5-6; CDR3: CASSFGGLYGYTF; DNA: TGTGCCAGCAGCTTCGGGGGCCTCTATGGCTACACCTTC
J: TRBJ2-3; D: .; size: .; V: TRBV29-1; CDR3: CSVELSVQGDTQYF; DNA: TGCAGCGTTGAATTGTCCGTCCAGGGGGATACGCAGTATTTT
J: TRBJ1-2; D: TRBD1; size: .; V: TRBV19; CDR3: CASSTPTPGQGSFTF; DNA: TGTGCCAGTAGTACTCCAACCCCCGGACAGGGGTCGTTCACCTTC
J: TRBJ2-7; D: .; size: .; V: TRBV7-9; CDR3: CASSLPGDEQYF; DNA: TGTGCCAGCAGCCTCCCCGGGGACGAGCAGTACTTC
J: TRBJ1-3; D: .; size: .; V: TRBV12-5; CDR3: CASGLSSGNTIYF; DNA: TGTGCTAGTGGTTTGAGTTCTGGAAACACCATATATTTT
J: TRBJ1-5; D: .; size: .; V: TRBV5-1; CDR3: CASSLSGYNQPQHF; DNA: TGCGCCAGCAGCTTGTCCGGTTACAATCAGCCCCAGCATTTT
J: TRBJ2-7; D: .; size: .; V: TRBV4-1; CDR3: CASSHTVNYEQYF; DNA: TGCGCCAGCAGCCACACCGTCAACTACGAGCAGTACTTC
J: TRBJ2-7; D: TRBD1; size: .; V: TRBV7-6; CDR3: CASSPQQGYEQYF; DNA: TGTGCCAGCAGCCCCCAACAGGGGTACGAGCAGTACTTC
J: TRBJ2-7; D: TRBD2; size: few; V: TRBV5-1; CDR3: CASSLRPGLAVYEQYF; DNA: TGCGCCAGCAGCTTGCGACCGGGACTAGCTGTCTACGAGCAGTACTTC
J: TRBJ2-3; D: TRBD2; size: .; V: TRBV7-9; CDR3: CASSPETSGRTDTQYF; DNA: TGTGCCAGCAGCCCTGAAACTAGCGGGAGAACAGATACGCAGTATTTT
J: TRBJ2-7; D: .; size: .; V: TRBV15; CDR3: CATSRDRGGEQYF; DNA: TGTGCCACCAGCAGAGATAGGGGGGGTGAGCAGTACTTC
J: TRBJ1-1; D: .; size: few; V: TRBV29-1; CDR3: CSVGGRNTEAFF; DNA: TGCAGCGTTGGGGGGAGGAACACTGAAGCTTTCTTT
J: TRBJ2-7; D: .; size: .; V: TRBV7-2; CDR3: CASSTLGETYEQYF; DNA: TGTGCCAGCAGCACCTTGGGAGAAACCTACGAGCAGTACTTC
J: TRBJ2-3; D: .; size: .; V: TRBV5-1; CDR3: CASSPRYLGNTQYF; DNA: TGCGCCAGCAGCCCGAGGTACTTGGGTAATACGCAGTATTTT
J: TRBJ2-7; D: .; size: .; V: TRBV6-5; CDR3: CASSYSYGLATYEQYF; DNA: TGTGCCAGCAGTTACTCGTACGGGCTAGCCACCTACGAGCAGTACTTC
J: TRBJ1-2; D: .; size: .; V: TRBV10-3; CDR3: CAISESMGREGYTF; DNA: TGTGCCATCAGTGAGTCGATGGGCAGGGAGGGCTACACCTTC
J: TRBJ2-1; D: .; size: once; V: TRBV13; CDR3: CASSSPDSSYNEQFF; DNA: TGTGCCAGCAGCTCTCCTGACAGCTCCTACAATGAGCAGTTCTTC
J: TRBJ2-7; D: .; size: .; V: TRBV5-4; CDR3: CASSHGRDGYEQYF; DNA: TGTGCCAGCAGCCACGGACGGGACGGGTACGAGCAGTACTTC
J: TRBJ2-1; D: .; size: .; V: TRBV7-3; CDR3: CASSSEIGEQFF; DNA: TGTGCCAGCAGCTCCGAGATCGGTGAGCAGTTCTTC
J: TRBJ2-1; D: .; size: .; V: TRBV28; CDR3: CASIMTGFRTDEQFF; DNA: TGTGCCAGCATCATGACAGGTTTTCGGACCGATGAGCAGTTCTTC